This TCR beta chain stems from a study of T cells in Graves' hyperthyroidism and ophthalmopathy. General study results and limits: Using 13 V-J features, a model discriminated ophthalmopathy from stable hyperthyroidism.

The study excluded patients with uncontrolled infection, other autoimmune disease, pregnancy or lactation. Clinicians diagnosed patients from clinical symptoms, serum thyroxine and TRAb, thyroid ultrasound and orbital computed tomography. With respect to this clonotype: Its antigen is still unknown.

V shed 5 bases and J shed 0 bases, with 10 bases lying between them. CDR3 size: 14 residues. In germline, CDR1 is SNHLY, CDR2 FYNNEI. What was amplified from RNA transcripts were TCR beta CDR3 regions. TCR CDR3 regions were first amplified by RT-PCR with HTBI primers. Via MiXCR, TCRdb re-called the multiplex PCR reads, giving one row per CDR3 protein. The repertoire has over 700,000 distinct CDR3 sequences, 38% of them found once; the top ten carry 7.5% to 9.5%. The sample was blood. V is TRBV2 and J is TRBJ2-5; D tentatively reads TRBD1 or TRBD2 (5 bases each). The source is a man aged 18 to 30 with Graves' hyperthyroidism. This CDR3 is CASSFGAYQETQYF. For the CDR3, the DNA is TGTGCCAGCAGTTTCGGGGCGTACCAAGAGACCCAGTACTTC.